Below, 19 T cell receptor beta chains from the same sample are listed, as sequenced in a study of response to subunit inactivated influenza vaccine. Each CDR3 protein gets one entry after TCRdb re-called the RT-PCR reads with MiXCR. The sample shows approximately 500,000 distinct CDR3 sequences, roughly 13% of them seen only once. Sequencing used PBMCs from blood, obtained more than 35 days after vaccination. The receptors stem from a middle-aged man who received an inactivated influenza vaccine.

This clonotype was observed a few times. The chain carries TRBV28 and TRBJ1-2; D is possibly TRBD1 (6 bases). CDR3 size: 14 residues. The V gene's germline CDR1 is MDHEN and CDR2 SYDVKM. The V end was cut by 5 bases, the J end by 1 base, with 11 bases between. The CDR3 coding sequence is TGTGCCAGCAGTCAGGGGAGCATTAACTATGGCTACACCTTC. This translates into CASSQGSINYGYTF.

This clonotype was observed a few times. The chain has TRBV5-6 and TRBJ2-1; 7 nucleotides agree with TRBD2. This CDR3 spans 15 amino acids. The junction had 6 bases not matched to a gene; V was cut back by 4 bases and J by 2 bases. Germline values: CDR1 SGHDT, CDR2 YYEEEE. The CDR3 DNA is TGTGCCAGCAGCCGGAGCGCGGGGGCCTACAATGAGCAGTTCTTC. Translation: CASSRSAGAYNEQFF. Supplemented by reference TRBV5-6 and TRBJ2-1, the full variable domain reads DAGVTQSPTHLIKTRGQQVTLRCSPKSGHDTVSWYQQALGQGPQFIFQYYEEEERQRGNFPDRFSGHQFPNYSSELNVNALLLGDSALYLCASSRSAGAYNEQFFGPGTRLTVL.

This clonotype has more than one count but fewer than ten. This chain joins TRBV6-2 or TRBV6-3 and TRBJ1-5, with TRBD1 matching 12 bases. Germline trimming cut 0 bases from V and 6 bases from J; bases unmatched to any gene: 3. The CDR3 has 16 residues. Germline CDR1 is MNHEY and CDR2 is SVGEGT. CDR3: CASSYSRDRGLQPQHF. CDR3 coding DNA: TGTGCCAGCAGTTACTCACGGGACAGGGGGCTTCAGCCCCAGCATTTT.

A few counts support this clonotype. The chain joins TRBV9 to TRBJ2-7; a weak D match, TRBD1 (6 bases). The germline V gene encodes CDR1 SGDLS and CDR2 YYNGEE. This CDR3 spans 16 amino acids. V was shortened by 0 bases and J by 4 bases, with 17 bases between the two germline ends. CDR3 DNA sequence: TGTGCCAGCAGCGTAGAGATGGGGGCGTACAGATACGAGCAGTACTTC. Translating it yields CASSVEMGAYRYEQYF. The full variable domain, with the rest looked up from reference TRBV9 and TRBJ2-7, is DSGVTQTPKHLITATGQRVTLRCSPRSGDLSVYWYQQSLDQGLQFLIQYYNGEERAKGNILERFSAQQFPDLHSELNLSSLELGDSALYFCASSVEMGAYRYEQYFGPGTRLTVT.

J is TRBJ2-2 and V is TRBV7-9; possible D gene TRBD1, 5 bases. CDR3 length: 15 residues. Trimming shortened V by 5 bases and J by 0 bases, and 10 bases separated the two germline ends. Germline V gene lookup returns CDR1 SEHNR and CDR2 FQNEAQ (reference sequence). The CDR3 coding sequence is TGTGCCAGCAGCAGAAGGGGTTCGAACACCGGGGAGCTGTTTTTT. Its translation: CASSRRGSNTGELFF.

This clonotype was seen at least ten times. The chain combines TRBV20-1 with TRBJ1-4; D is unresolved. Deletions cut 5 bases from V and 5 bases from J, with 9 bases between. Germline lookup yields CDR1 DFQATT and CDR2 SNEGSKA (reference sequence). The length of the CDR3 is 12 residues. This CDR3 reads CSARDGNEKLFF. CDR3 in DNA: TGCAGTGCTCGCGACGGGAATGAAAAACTGTTTTTT.

This clonotype was recorded many times. The gene calls are TRBV7-9 and TRBJ2-3; D ambiguous. The CDR3 runs 15 residues. The ends were cut back, 2 bases at V and 3 bases at J, with 12 bases in the middle. Germline CDR1 is SEHNR and CDR2 is FQNEAQ (reference sequence). The CDR3 bases are TGTGCCAGCAGCTTACCGCGGCCCAATACAGATACGCAGTATTTT. This codes for CASSLPRPNTDTQYF.

Ten or more counts support this clonotype. The chain employs TRBV12-3 or TRBV12-4 and TRBJ2-7; a possible D gene is TRBD1 (5 bases). Between the trimmed V and J ends, which lost 6 bases and 3 bases, there was a span of 12 bases. CDR3 length: 13 residues. The DNA of the CDR3 is TGTGCCAGCAGCACCCTGGACATCTACGAGCAGTACTTC. Residues: CASSTLDIYEQYF.

The chain is built from TRBV4-3 and TRBJ1-5; D is unclear. V was pared by 1 base and J by 5 bases, with 18 bases between. Per germline, CDR1 LGHNA and CDR2 YSLEER. The CDR3 covers 17 residues. The CDR3 loop reads CASSQGGGHGGYQPQHF. In DNA, the CDR3 is TGCGCCAGCAGCCAAGGCGGTGGGCACGGAGGCTATCAGCCCCAGCATTTT.

Of note for this clonotype: A much larger clone sits a single nucleotide away, making a read error possible. The CDR3 loop is CTSSLFSSGSGDEQFF. DNA for the CDR3: TGTACCAGCAGTTTATTTTCCAGCGGGTCGGGGGATGAGCAGTTCTTC. This chain links TRBV27 with TRBJ2-1, with D possibly being TRBD2 (6 bases). This CDR3 region has 16 residues. Germline V gives CDR1 MNHEY, CDR2 SMNVEV (reference sequence).

This clonotype has more than one count but fewer than ten. The chain is built from TRBV20-1 and TRBJ2-2; TRBD2 matches at 7 bases. From germline, CDR1 is DFQATT and CDR2 SNEGSKA (reference sequence). J lost 1 base, V lost 0 bases, and 14 bases had no gene match. CDR3 length: 19 amino acids. The CDR3 DNA reads as TGCAGTGCTAGAGATCCCACCCAGAACAGCGGGGTGAACACCGGGGAGCTGTTTTTT. Its translation is CSARDPTQNSGVNTGELFF.

This clonotype was seen a few times. This sequence joins TRBV7-9 and TRBJ1-4; tentative D call: TRBD1 (6 bases). V was shortened by 2 bases and J by 7 bases, with 17 bases between the two germline ends. The CDR3 covers 16 residues. The germline gives CDR1 SEHNR, CDR2 FQNEAQ (reference sequence). The CDR3, as DNA: TGTGCCAGCAGCTTAAGAGGGTGGGACACACGTGAAAAACTGTTTTTT. Protein sequence: CASSLRGWDTREKLFF.

The CDR3 bases are TGTGCCAGCAGCGGCGGGACAAGCGTGCAGTACTTC. Its protein product is CASSGGTSVQYF. The V and J genes are TRBV9 and TRBJ2-7; D tentatively fits TRBD1 or TRBD2 (6 bases each). This CDR3 has 12 residues. Trimming took 3 bases from V and 9 from J, leaving 13 bases between them. The germline CDR1 and CDR2 sequences are SGDLS and YYNGEE.

This clonotype came up a few times. V is TRBV5-5 and J is TRBJ1-2, with TRBD1 as a possible D gene (6 bases). The CDR3 consists of 14 residues. Germline lookup yields CDR1 SGHKS and CDR2 YYEKEE (reference sequence). V was shortened by 0 bases and J by 3 bases, with 9 bases between the two germline ends. The CDR3 loop reads CASSLGTGHYGYTF. CDR3 DNA sequence: TGTGCCAGCAGCTTGGGTACAGGGCACTATGGCTACACCTTC. The full variable domain, with the rest looked up from reference TRBV5-5 and TRBJ1-2, is DAGVTQSPTHLIKTRGQQVTLRCSPISGHKSVSWYQQVLGQGPQFIFQYYEKEERGRGNFPDRFSARQFPNYSSELNVNALLLGDSALYLCASSLGTGHYGYTFGSGTRLTVV.

This chain joins TRBV28 and TRBJ1-1, with 7 positions matching TRBD1. V shed 6 bases, J shed 3 bases, and the junction held 4 bases outside the gene matches. CDR1 MDHEN and CDR2 SYDVKM come from the germline V gene. This CDR3 is built from 13 residues. DNA for the CDR3: TGTGCCAGCAGGCTAGGGGGCTACACTGAAGCTTTCTTT. Its protein is CASRLGGYTEAFF.

V is TRBV20-1 and J is TRBJ2-7; TRBD1 is a possible D gene (6 bases). V was cut by 3 bases and J by 2 bases, with 14 bases left in between. This CDR3 is built from 14 residues. Germline V gives CDR1 DFQATT, CDR2 SNEGSKA (reference sequence). CDR3 region: CSARGAVGAYEQYF. The CDR3 DNA reads TGCAGTGCTAGGGGGGCTGTCGGTGCCTACGAGCAGTACTTC.

The chain recombines TRBV4-2 with TRBJ2-3; D ambiguous. The CDR3 has 14 amino acids. The ends were cut back, 2 bases at V and 4 bases at J, with 10 bases in the middle. Germline V gene sequence: CDR1 LGHNA, CDR2 YNFKEQ. As DNA, the CDR3 is TGTGCCAGCAGCCAAAAAGACCGGGCAGATACGCAGTATTTT. As protein: CASSQKDRADTQYF.

In this sample, this clonotype turned up a few times. CDR3 coding DNA: TGTGCCAGTAGTTCAACCTTCGGGGGGGGATTCCAGTTCTTC. The encoded protein is CASSSTFGGGFQFF. The chain has TRBV19 and TRBJ2-1; 8 bases are shared with TRBD2. After removal of 5 bases from V and 13 bases from J, the junction contained 13 bases not matched to a gene. Looked up from germline, CDR1 is LNHDA and CDR2 is SQIVND (reference sequence). The CDR3 sequence is 14 residues long.

The chain carries TRBV6-5 and TRBJ1-1, with D perhaps TRBD1 (6 bases). CDR3 length: 17 residues. V was pared by 0 bases and J by 1 base, with 15 bases between. The germline V gene encodes CDR1 MNHEY and CDR2 SVGAGI. The CDR3 here is CASSYSARGRGNTEAFF. CDR3 bases: TGTGCCAGCAGTTACTCTGCACGGGGCAGGGGGAACACTGAAGCTTTCTTT.